This T cell receptor beta chain was retrieved from a study of blood T cell repertoires in COVID-19. As for the study in general: Material from acute and convalescent COVID-19 was sourced from the United States, Italy and Spain. In each case, the material was cDNA or gDNA derived from T cells, B-cell-depleted T cells, or PBMCs.

In the source study's methods: Cell counts per sample came from amplifying reference gene primers. Repertoires were generated with immunoSEQ multiplex PCR, while TCRdb's copy carries only in-frame clones and drops some. V and J calls and clone size come straight from that table; D and trimming were deduced from the DNA. The table shows around 270,000 clones, with 84% occurring only once. V lost 3 bases and J 3 bases, leaving 12 bases between the germline ends. The germline V gene encodes CDR1 LNHDA and CDR2 SQIVND (reference sequence). This CDR3 contains 15 residues. The chain has TRBV19 and TRBJ1-3; D ambiguous. Sequencing was carried out using peripheral blood. The TCR was taken from a woman in her 40s who had recovered from COVID-19. The CDR3 reads CASSIGITVGNTIYF. The CDR3 nucleotides read TGTGCCAGTAGTATCGGGATAACGGTTGGAAACACCATATATTTT.